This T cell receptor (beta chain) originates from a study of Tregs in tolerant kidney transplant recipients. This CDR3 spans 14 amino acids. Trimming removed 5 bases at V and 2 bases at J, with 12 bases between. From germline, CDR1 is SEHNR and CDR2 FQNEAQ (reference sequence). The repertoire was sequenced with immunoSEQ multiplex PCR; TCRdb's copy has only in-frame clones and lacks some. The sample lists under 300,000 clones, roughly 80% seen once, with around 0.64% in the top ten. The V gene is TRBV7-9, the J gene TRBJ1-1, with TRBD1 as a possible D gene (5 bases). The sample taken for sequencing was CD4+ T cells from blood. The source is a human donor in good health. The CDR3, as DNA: TGTGCCAGCAGCGTACGAGGGACTAACACTGAAGCTTTCTTT. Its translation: CASSVRGTNTEAFF.